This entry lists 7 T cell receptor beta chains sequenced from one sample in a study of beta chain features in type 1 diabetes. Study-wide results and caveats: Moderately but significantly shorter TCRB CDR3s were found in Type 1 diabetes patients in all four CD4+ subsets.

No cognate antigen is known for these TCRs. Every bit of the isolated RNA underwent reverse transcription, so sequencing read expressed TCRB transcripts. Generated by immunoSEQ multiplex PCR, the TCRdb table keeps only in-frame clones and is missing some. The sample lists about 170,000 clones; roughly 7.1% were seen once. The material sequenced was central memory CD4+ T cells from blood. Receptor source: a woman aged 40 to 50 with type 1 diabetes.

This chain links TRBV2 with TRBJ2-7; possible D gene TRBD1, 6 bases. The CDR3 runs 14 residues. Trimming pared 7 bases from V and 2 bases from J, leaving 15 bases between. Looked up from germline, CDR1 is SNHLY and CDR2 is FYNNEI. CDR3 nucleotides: TGTGCCAGCACTCTCCTAGGGGGAGCCTACGAGCAGTACTTC. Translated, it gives CASTLLGGAYEQYF.

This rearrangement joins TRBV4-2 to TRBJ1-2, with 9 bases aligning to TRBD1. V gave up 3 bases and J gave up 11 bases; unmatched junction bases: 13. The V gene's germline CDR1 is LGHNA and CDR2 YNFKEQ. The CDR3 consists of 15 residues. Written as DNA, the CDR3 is TGTGCCAGCAGCCATGAGCACCGGGACAGGGCCCGGTACACCTTC. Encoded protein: CASSHEHRDRARYTF.

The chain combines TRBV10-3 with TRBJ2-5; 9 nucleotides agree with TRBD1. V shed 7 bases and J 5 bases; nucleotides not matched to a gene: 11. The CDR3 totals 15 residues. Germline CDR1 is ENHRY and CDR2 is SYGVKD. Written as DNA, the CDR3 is TGTGCCATCAATCCGGGACAGGGTGTTCGGGAGACCCAGTACTTC. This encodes CAINPGQGVRETQYF.

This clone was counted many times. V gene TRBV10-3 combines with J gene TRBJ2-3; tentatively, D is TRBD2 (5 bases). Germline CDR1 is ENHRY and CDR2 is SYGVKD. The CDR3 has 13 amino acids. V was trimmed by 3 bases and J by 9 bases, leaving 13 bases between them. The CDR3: CAISEMDSRTQYF. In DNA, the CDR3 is TGTGCCATCAGTGAAATGGACTCGCGAACGCAGTATTTT.

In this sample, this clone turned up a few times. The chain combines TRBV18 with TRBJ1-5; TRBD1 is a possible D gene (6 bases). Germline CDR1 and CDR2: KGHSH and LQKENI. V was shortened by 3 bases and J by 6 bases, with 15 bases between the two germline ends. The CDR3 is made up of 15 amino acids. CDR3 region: CASSPAQGVTQPQHF. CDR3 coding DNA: TGTGCCAGCTCACCGGCACAGGGTGTAACTCAGCCCCAGCATTTT.

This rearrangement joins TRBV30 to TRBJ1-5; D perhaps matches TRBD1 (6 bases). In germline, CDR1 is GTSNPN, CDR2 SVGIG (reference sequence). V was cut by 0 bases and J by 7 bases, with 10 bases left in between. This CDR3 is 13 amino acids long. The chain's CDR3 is CAWSVGGEQPQHF. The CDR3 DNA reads TGTGCCTGGAGTGTAGGGGGAGAGCAGCCCCAGCATTTT. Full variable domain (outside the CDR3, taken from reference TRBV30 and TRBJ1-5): SQTIHQWPATLVQPVGSPLSLECTVEGTSNPNLYWYRQAAGRGLQLLFYSVGIGQISSEVPQNLSASRPQDRQFILSSKKLLLSDSGFYLCAWSVGGEQPQHFGDGTRLSIL.

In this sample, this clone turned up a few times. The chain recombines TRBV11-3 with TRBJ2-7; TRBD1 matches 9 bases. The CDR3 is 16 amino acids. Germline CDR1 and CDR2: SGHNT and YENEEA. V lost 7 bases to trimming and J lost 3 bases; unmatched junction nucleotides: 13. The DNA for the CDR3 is TGTGCCAGCACCCACCGGGACAGGGACAACCTCTACGAGCAGTACTTC. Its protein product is CASTHRDRDNLYEQYF.